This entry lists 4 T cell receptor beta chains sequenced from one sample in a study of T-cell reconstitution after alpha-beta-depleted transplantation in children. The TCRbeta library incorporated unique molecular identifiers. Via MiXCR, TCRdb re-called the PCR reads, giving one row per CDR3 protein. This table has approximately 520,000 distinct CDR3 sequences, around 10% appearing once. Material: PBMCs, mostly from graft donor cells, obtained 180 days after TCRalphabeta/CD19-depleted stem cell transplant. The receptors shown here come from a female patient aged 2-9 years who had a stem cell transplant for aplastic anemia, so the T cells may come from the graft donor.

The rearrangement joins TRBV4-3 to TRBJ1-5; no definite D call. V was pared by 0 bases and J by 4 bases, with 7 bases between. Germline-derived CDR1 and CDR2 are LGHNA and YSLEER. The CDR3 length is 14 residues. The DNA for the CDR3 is TGCGCCAGCAGCCAAGAGTCGATTAATCAGCCCCAGCATTTT. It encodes CASSQESINQPQHF.

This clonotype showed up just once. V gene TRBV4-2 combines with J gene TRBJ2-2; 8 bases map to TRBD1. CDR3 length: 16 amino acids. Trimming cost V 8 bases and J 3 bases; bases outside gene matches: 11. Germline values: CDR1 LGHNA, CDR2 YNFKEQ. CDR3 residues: CASGPVADRDTGELFF. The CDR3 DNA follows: TGTGCCAGCGGCCCCGTGGCGGACAGGGACACCGGGGAGCTGTTTTTT.

The CDR3 reads CSGRGGNTIYF. CDR3 in DNA: TGCAGCGGACGGGGGGGAAACACCATATATTTT. V is TRBV29-1 and J is TRBJ1-3, with D possibly being TRBD1 (5 bases). V lost 7 bases and J 4 bases, leaving 8 bases between the germline ends. CDR1 SQVTM and CDR2 ANQGSEA come from the germline V gene. This CDR3 has 11 amino acids.

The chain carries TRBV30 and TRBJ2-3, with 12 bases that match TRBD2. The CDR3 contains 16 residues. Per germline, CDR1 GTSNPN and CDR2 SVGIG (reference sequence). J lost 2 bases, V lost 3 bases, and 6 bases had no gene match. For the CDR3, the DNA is TGTGCCTGGAGCTTGGGACTAGCGGGTGCCACAGATACGCAGTATTTT. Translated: CAWSLGLAGATDTQYF.